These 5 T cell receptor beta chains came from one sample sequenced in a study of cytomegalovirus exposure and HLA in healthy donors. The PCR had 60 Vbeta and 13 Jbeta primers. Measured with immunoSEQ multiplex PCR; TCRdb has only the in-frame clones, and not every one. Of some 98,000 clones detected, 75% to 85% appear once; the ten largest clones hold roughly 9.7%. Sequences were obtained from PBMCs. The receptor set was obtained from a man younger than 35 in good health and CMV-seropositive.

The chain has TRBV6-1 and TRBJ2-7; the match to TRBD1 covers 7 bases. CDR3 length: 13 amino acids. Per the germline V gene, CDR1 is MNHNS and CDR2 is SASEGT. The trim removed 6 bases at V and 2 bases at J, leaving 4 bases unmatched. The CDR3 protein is CASRSGQPYEQYF. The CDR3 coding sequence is TGTGCCAGCAGATCGGGACAGCCCTACGAGCAGTACTTC.

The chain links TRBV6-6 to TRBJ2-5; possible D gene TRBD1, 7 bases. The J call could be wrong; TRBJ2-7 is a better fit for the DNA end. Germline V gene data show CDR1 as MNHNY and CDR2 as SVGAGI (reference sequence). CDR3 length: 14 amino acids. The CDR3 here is CASSHRGTVGEQYF. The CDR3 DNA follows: TGTGCCAGCAGCCACCGGGGGACAGTTGGCGAGCAGTACTTC.

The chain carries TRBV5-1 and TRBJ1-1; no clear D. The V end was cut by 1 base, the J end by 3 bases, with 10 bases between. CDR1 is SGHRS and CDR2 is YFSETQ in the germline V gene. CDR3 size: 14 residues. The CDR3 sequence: CASSLTGGDTEAFF. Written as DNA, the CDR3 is TGCGCCAGCAGCTTGACGGGTGGCGACACTGAAGCTTTCTTT.

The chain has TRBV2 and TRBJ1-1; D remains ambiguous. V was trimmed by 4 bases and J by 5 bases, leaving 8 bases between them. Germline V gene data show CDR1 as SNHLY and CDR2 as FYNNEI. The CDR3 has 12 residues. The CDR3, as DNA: TGTGCCAGCAGTGTTCTAAGTACTGAAGCTTTCTTT. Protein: CASSVLSTEAFF.

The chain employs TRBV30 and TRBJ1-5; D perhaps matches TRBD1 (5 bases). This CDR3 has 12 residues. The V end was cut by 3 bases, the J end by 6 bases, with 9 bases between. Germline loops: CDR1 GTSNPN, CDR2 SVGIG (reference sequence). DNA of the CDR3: TGTGCCTGGAGCCCAGGGTTTCAGCCCCAGCATTTT. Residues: CAWSPGFQPQHF.